Below are 17 T cell receptor beta chains sequenced from a single sample in a study of CD8 T cells in ankylosing spondylitis. General study points: What appeared characteristic of ankylosing spondylitis blood was a TCR beta motif of fewer than ten highly homologous variants.

TCRdb called the 5' RACE reads again in MiXCR, with one record for every CDR3 protein. The sample lists over 400,000 distinct CDR3 sequences, 20% to 30% seen once, with about 0.92% in the top ten. No antigens are known for them. The sequenced sample consisted of blood, either unsorted or a sorted T cell fraction (not recorded which). These TCRs come from a male donor with ankylosing spondylitis.

This clonotype occurred once. V gene TRBV7-2 combines with J gene TRBJ2-2; D remains unclear. This CDR3 spans 11 amino acids. Trimming shortened V by 1 base and J by 8 bases, and 2 bases separated the two germline ends. Germline lookup yields CDR1 SGHTA and CDR2 FQGNSA. CDR3 DNA sequence: TGTGCCAGCAGCTTAGAGGGGGAGCTGTTTTTT. Translation: CASSLEGELFF.

This clonotype was observed at least ten times. The rearrangement uses TRBV5-1 and TRBJ1-5; the D is unclear. Germline V gene sequence: CDR1 SGHRS, CDR2 YFSETQ. This CDR3 spans 14 amino acids. Trimming left V 4 bases short and J 1 base short, with 9 bases between. CDR3 protein: CASSPDGSNQPQHF. CDR3 DNA sequence: TGCGCCAGCAGCCCGGACGGAAGCAATCAGCCCCAGCATTTT.

For this clonotype: Mismatch with germline at one junction end may stem from a read error. V usage is TRBV7-9 and J usage is TRBJ2-1; 9 bases fit TRBD2. CDR3 length: 17 residues. CDR1 SEHNR and CDR2 FQNEAQ come from the germline V gene (reference sequence). CDR3 residues: CASTLGGREGFYNEQFF. As DNA, the CDR3 is TGTGCCAGCACCTTAGGGGGGCGGGAGGGATTCTACAATGAGCAGTTCTTC.

This chain uses TRBV5-1 with TRBJ2-1; the D is unclear. This CDR3 spans 13 amino acids. Trimming left V 4 bases short and J 5 bases short, with 10 bases between. Germline V gene sequence: CDR1 SGHRS, CDR2 YFSETQ. For the CDR3, the DNA is TGCGCCAGCAGCCTGACCCCCAACAATGAGCAGTTCTTC. Translation gives CASSLTPNNEQFF.

CDR3 sequence (DNA): TGTGCCAGCAGCGGGGGACTAGCGGAGAACACCGGGGAGCTGTTTTTT. Translating gives CASSGGLAENTGELFF. The chain combines TRBV13 with TRBJ2-2, with TRBD2 matching 11 bases. V dropped 5 bases and J dropped 1; count of bases not matched to a gene: 3. The CDR3 length is 16 residues. Germline lookup yields CDR1 PRHDT and CDR2 FYEKMQ (reference sequence).

This chain joins TRBV10-3 and TRBJ1-1; D not certain. Germline CDR1 and CDR2: ENHRY and SYGVKD. The CDR3 consists of 17 residues. V lost 7 bases to trimming and J lost 4 bases, with 25 bases between them. The CDR3 reads CAIKGPAMGRSGTEAFF. The CDR3 DNA reads as TGTGCCATCAAAGGCCCAGCGATGGGCAGAAGCGGCACTGAAGCTTTCTTT.

The chain recombines TRBV6-1 with TRBJ1-5; D is uncertain. CDR3 length equals 16 residues. Germline CDR1 is MNHNS and CDR2 is SASEGT. V lost 2 bases and J lost 4, with 15 bases in between. The CDR3 coding sequence is TGTGCCAGCAGTGAAAGTGGAACGGGAGGGAATCAGCCCCAGCATTTT. Its translation: CASSESGTGGNQPQHF.

The gene calls are TRBV6-2 or TRBV6-3 and TRBJ2-1, with 11 bases fitting TRBD1. Germline V CDR1 and CDR2: MNHEY, SVGEGT. Unmatched junction bases numbered 8, after V lost 5 bases and J lost 8 bases. This CDR3 comprises 15 residues. CDR3 amino acids: CASSATGTGGDEQFF. The CDR3 nucleotides are TGTGCCAGCAGTGCGACCGGGACAGGGGGGGATGAGCAGTTCTTC.

The rearrangement joins TRBV6-1 to TRBJ1-2; D might be TRBD1 (5 bases). The CDR3 covers 14 residues. Trimming left V 7 bases short and J 8 bases short, with 20 bases between. Germline values: CDR1 MNHNS, CDR2 SASEGT. CDR3 DNA sequence: TGTGCCAGCATCCCAACCCCGGCAGGGTGGGGCTACACCTTC. Translated: CASIPTPAGWGYTF.

Only a few counts were recorded for this clonotype. V gene TRBV5-1 combines with J gene TRBJ2-2; a possible D gene is TRBD1 (6 bases). The CDR3 extends over 15 amino acids. The germline V and J ends were trimmed by 3 bases and 0 bases, with 9 bases remaining between them. Germline CDR1 reads SGHRS; CDR2 reads YFSETQ. Here the CDR3 reads CASSSGTPNTGELFF. In nucleotides, the CDR3 is TGCGCCAGCAGCTCCGGGACACCGAACACCGGGGAGCTGTTTTTT.

The count of this clonotype is one. The CDR3 nucleotides read TGTGCCAGCAGCACGGACAGCAATAATTCACCCCTCCACTTT. This translates into CASSTDSNNSPLHF. The chain is built from TRBV28 and TRBJ1-6; tentative D call: TRBD1 (6 bases). The CDR3 loop spans 14 amino acids. Between the trimmed V and J ends, which lost 6 bases and 5 bases, there was a span of 11 bases. Germline values: CDR1 MDHEN, CDR2 SYDVKM.

This sequence joins TRBV24-1 and TRBJ2-5, with 9 bases aligning to TRBD2. This CDR3 contains 17 residues. After removal of 0 bases from V and 5 bases from J, the junction contained 9 bases not matched to a gene. Germline V CDR1 and CDR2: KGHDR, SFDVKD. The CDR3 sequence: CATSDLASGAARETQYF. In DNA form, the CDR3 reads TGTGCCACCAGTGATTTGGCTAGCGGGGCCGCCAGGGAGACCCAGTACTTC.

The V call is TRBV6-2 or TRBV6-3, the J call TRBJ2-1; D perhaps matches TRBD1 (5 bases). With 0 bases removed from V and 9 bases from J, the gap between germline ends came to 15 bases. The CDR3 length is 15 residues. From germline, CDR1 is MNHEY and CDR2 SVGEGT. The CDR3 protein is CASSYSVPRDGEQFF. As DNA, the CDR3 is TGTGCCAGCAGTTACTCAGTTCCCAGGGATGGTGAGCAGTTCTTC.

This clonotype was counted a few times. V usage is TRBV7-9 and J usage is TRBJ2-1; TRBD2 matches 11 bases. CDR3 length: 17 residues. The V gene's germline CDR1 is SEHNR and CDR2 FQNEAQ (reference sequence). V shed 1 base, J shed 5 bases, and the junction held 7 bases outside the gene matches. Here the CDR3 reads CASSLGNLGLADNEQFF. CDR3 nucleotide sequence: TGTGCCAGCAGCTTAGGAAACCTGGGACTAGCGGACAATGAGCAGTTCTTC. The entire variable domain, with the rest obtained from reference TRBV7-9 and TRBJ2-1, is as follows: DTGVSQNPRHKITKRGQNVTFRCDPISEHNRLYWYRQTLGQGPEFLTYFQNEAQLEKSRLLSDRFSAERPKGSFSTLEIQRTEQGDSAMYLCASSLGNLGLADNEQFFGPGTRLTVL.

The gene calls are TRBV27 and TRBJ2-2; D remains unclear. This CDR3 spans 15 amino acids. Per germline, CDR1 MNHEY and CDR2 SMNVEV (reference sequence). V shed 2 bases and J shed 2 bases, with 9 bases lying between them. The CDR3 sequence: CASSLRPVNTGELFF. DNA for the CDR3: TGTGCCAGCAGTTTACGACCGGTCAACACCGGGGAGCTGTTTTTT.

This clonotype appeared a few times. J is TRBJ2-4 and V is TRBV5-1; 12 nucleotides line up with TRBD1. With 4 bases clipped from V and 6 bases from J, the junction kept 8 bases outside the gene matches. The length of the CDR3 is 16 residues. CDR1 SGHRS and CDR2 YFSETQ come from the germline V gene. As DNA, the CDR3 is TGCGCCAGCAGCCCGGGACAGGGGGCAACGATAAACATTCAGTACTTC. Protein sequence: CASSPGQGATINIQYF.

This rearrangement joins TRBV20-1 to TRBJ2-1, with 9 bases matching TRBD2. The V segment lost 1 base and the J segment 1 base; nucleotides outside the gene matches: 8. This CDR3 contains 17 residues. Germline assignment: CDR1 DFQATT and CDR2 SNEGSKA (reference sequence). The CDR3, as DNA: TGCAGTGCTAGAGGGGGTAGCGGGAGTTTGTCCTACAATGAGCAGTTCTTC. It is translated as CSARGGSGSLSYNEQFF.